The next 25 T cell receptor beta chains were all read from a single sample in a study of beta chain features in type 1 diabetes. Isolated RNA was reverse transcribed in full, so expressed TCRB transcripts were sequenced. Clones were sequenced by immunoSEQ multiplex PCR, and TCRdb holds only the in-frame ones, with some missing. The sample lists 400,000 to 550,000 clones; 11% were seen once. Sequencing used naive CD4+ T cells from blood. The source of these receptors is a woman under 30 in good health.

The rearrangement links TRBV5-5 to TRBJ1-5; 7 positions match TRBD1. Germline CDR1 SGHKS, CDR2 YYEKEE (reference sequence). The CDR3 is 15 residues long. V lost 1 base to trimming and J lost 5 bases; unmatched junction nucleotides: 6. The CDR3 bases are TGTGCCAGCAGCTTGAGACAGGGCCCTTATCAGCCCCAGCATTTT. It specifies CASSLRQGPYQPQHF.

J is TRBJ2-5 and V is TRBV6-5; D is possibly TRBD2 (6 bases). V lost 8 bases to trimming and J lost 5 bases, with 21 bases between them. Germline loops: CDR1 MNHEY, CDR2 SVGAGI. This CDR3 region has 15 residues. The CDR3 loop is CASGRRGKTWETQYF. The CDR3 DNA follows: TGTGCCAGCGGCAGACGGGGGAAAACATGGGAGACCCAGTACTTC.

This chain links TRBV30 with TRBJ2-7; the D call may be TRBD1 or TRBD2 (6 bases each). Trimming removed 3 bases at V and 1 base at J, with 10 bases between. Per the germline V gene, CDR1 is GTSNPN and CDR2 is SVGIG (reference sequence). The CDR3 is 13 amino acids. The CDR3 loop reads CAWRWGASYEQYF. CDR3 in DNA: TGTGCCTGGAGGTGGGGGGCGTCCTACGAGCAGTACTTC.

V is TRBV5-6 and J is TRBJ2-5; a possible D gene is TRBD2 (6 bases). CDR1 and CDR2 (germline): SGHDT, YYEEEE. This CDR3 contains 13 residues. Trimming cost V 0 bases and J 5 bases, with 8 bases left between them. CDR3 bases: TGTGCCAGCAGCTTGGAGCGGGTGGAGACCCAGTACTTC. Protein: CASSLERVETQYF.

This chain links TRBV20-1 with TRBJ1-2; D gene unclear. V lost 5 bases and J 7 bases, leaving 11 bases between the germline ends. CDR1 and CDR2 from the germline V gene are DFQATT and SNEGSKA (reference sequence). This CDR3 has 11 amino acids. DNA for the CDR3: TGCAGTGCTCCTCTGGGAGGTGGCTACACCTTC. It translates to CSAPLGGGYTF.

This chain links TRBV7-6 with TRBJ1-2; D may be TRBD1 (5 bases). Germline V gene lookup returns CDR1 SGHVS and CDR2 FNYEAQ. CDR3 length equals 12 residues. V was cut by 5 bases and J by 10 bases, with 14 bases left in between. The CDR3 region has the DNA TGTGCCAGCAGCCTGCGGGGGAAGGACTACACCTTC. It codes for CASSLRGKDYTF.

Turning to this clone: The same CDR3 can be traced to other DNA sequences in this sample. The V and J genes are TRBV7-2 and TRBJ2-3, with D hard to call. Trimming cost V 0 bases and J 3 bases, with 4 bases left between them. CDR1 is SGHTA and CDR2 is FQGNSA in the germline V gene. The CDR3 sequence is 13 residues long. CDR3 in DNA: TGTGCCAGCAGCTTAGCGCGGACAGATACGCAGTATTTT. Amino acids: CASSLARTDTQYF. The variable domain in full, completed from reference TRBV7-2 and TRBJ2-3, reads GAGVSQSPSNKVTEKGKDVELRCDPISGHTALYWYRQSLGQGLEFLIYFQGNSAPDKSGLPSDRFSAERTGGSVSTLTIQRTQQEDSAVYLCASSLARTDTQYFGPGTRLTVL.

This clone was observed a few times. This chain uses TRBV5-1 with TRBJ1-6, with 9 bases that match TRBD1. CDR3 length: 15 amino acids. The V and J ends lost 4 bases and 9 bases, in that order; junction bases with no gene match: 8. Germline V gene data show CDR1 as SGHRS and CDR2 as YFSETQ. CDR3 sequence reads: CASSPEQGAGSPLHF. The DNA of the CDR3 is TGCGCCAGCAGCCCGGAACAGGGGGCAGGTTCACCCCTCCACTTT.

This clone has a count of ten or more. The gene calls are TRBV23-1 and TRBJ1-1; D unresolved. TRBV23-1 is classed as an ORF, of uncertain function. The CDR3 totals 10 residues. Trimming pared 6 bases from V and 1 base from J, leaving 0 bases between. The CDR3 here is CASRNTEAFF. CDR3 coding DNA: TGCGCCAGCAGGAACACTGAAGCTTTCTTT.

This clone was seen only a few times. This chain joins TRBV30 and TRBJ2-7; TRBD1 matches at 7 bases. With V trimmed by 3 bases and J by 2 bases, 4 bases remained unmatched. The germline CDR1 and CDR2 sequences are GTSNPN and SVGIG (reference sequence). The CDR3 is made up of 13 amino acids. CDR3 region: CAWSAGGPYEQYF. The CDR3, as DNA: TGTGCCTGGAGCGCAGGGGGTCCCTACGAGCAGTACTTC.

This clone was counted only a few times. This CDR3 is also generated by other DNA sequences in the sample. The chain combines TRBV7-2 with TRBJ2-5; possibly TRBD1 or TRBD2 for D (6 bases each). Germline V gene sequence: CDR1 SGHTA, CDR2 FQGNSA. The V and J ends lost 0 bases and 5 bases respectively, with 10 bases between them. The CDR3 contains 14 residues. The CDR3 sequence: CASSLAGGQETQYF. For the CDR3, the DNA is TGTGCCAGCAGCTTAGCAGGGGGGCAGGAGACCCAGTACTTC.

V is TRBV7-2 and J is TRBJ2-1; tentatively, D is TRBD1 (5 bases). The CDR3 length is 14 residues. CDR1 SGHTA and CDR2 FQGNSA come from the germline V gene. V lost 1 base and J 3 bases, leaving 7 bases between the germline ends. For the CDR3, the DNA is TGTGCCAGCAGCTTAGGGACAAACTACAATGAGCAGTTCTTC. It codes for CASSLGTNYNEQFF. Combining the CDR3 with reference TRBV7-2 and TRBJ2-1 gives the whole variable domain GAGVSQSPSNKVTEKGKDVELRCDPISGHTALYWYRQSLGQGLEFLIYFQGNSAPDKSGLPSDRFSAERTGGSVSTLTIQRTQQEDSAVYLCASSLGTNYNEQFFGPGTRLTVL.

The V and J genes are TRBV7-2 and TRBJ1-1, with D possibly being TRBD1 (5 bases). Germline CDR1 reads SGHTA; CDR2 reads FQGNSA. CDR3 length equals 14 residues. V was shortened by 3 bases and J by 3 bases, with 11 bases between the two germline ends. CDR3 protein: CASSFQGSDTEAFF. The CDR3 nucleotides read TGTGCCAGCAGCTTTCAGGGTTCGGACACTGAAGCTTTCTTT.

The V and J genes are TRBV13 and TRBJ1-2; 10 nucleotides line up with TRBD1. The CDR3 has 18 residues. J gave up 3 bases and V 5 bases, and 15 bases lay outside the gene matches. The germline gives CDR1 PRHDT, CDR2 FYEKMQ (reference sequence). Written as DNA, the CDR3 is TGTGCCAGCAGCCGAGACCTCCGGACAGGGGGACGAGACTATGGCTACACCTTC. It yields the protein CASSRDLRTGGRDYGYTF.

The J gene is TRBJ2-1, the V gene TRBV5-1, with 10 bases that match TRBD1. The CDR3 has 16 residues. The V and J ends lost 4 bases and 4 bases, in that order; junction bases with no gene match: 8. Germline lookup yields CDR1 SGHRS and CDR2 YFSETQ. In DNA, the CDR3 is TGCGCCAGCAGCCCCGGGACAGGGGAGGGATACAATGAGCAGTTCTTC. The encoded protein is CASSPGTGEGYNEQFF. The full variable domain, with the rest looked up from reference TRBV5-1 and TRBJ2-1, is KAGVTQTPRYLIKTRGQQVTLSCSPISGHRSVSWYQQTPGQGLQFLFEYFSETQRNKGNFPGRFSGRQFSNSRSEMNVSTLELGDSALYLCASSPGTGEGYNEQFFGPGTRLTVL.

The chain joins TRBV18 to TRBJ2-1, with unresolved D. Trimming cost V 3 bases and J 0 bases, with 9 bases left between them. The germline V gene encodes CDR1 KGHSH and CDR2 LQKENI. CDR3 length: 15 amino acids. The CDR3: CASSPSLSSYNEQFF. CDR3 coding DNA: TGTGCCAGCTCACCGTCCCTGAGCTCCTACAATGAGCAGTTCTTC.

The gene calls are TRBV9 and TRBJ2-3; 8 bases fit TRBD2. CDR3 length: 16 amino acids. V shed 2 bases, J shed 4 bases, and the junction held 9 bases outside the gene matches. Looked up from germline, CDR1 is SGDLS and CDR2 is YYNGEE. The CDR3 DNA reads as TGTGCCAGCAGCGTTACAGCGGGAGTGACCGCAGATACGCAGTATTTT. Translated, it gives CASSVTAGVTADTQYF.

This clone was seen a handful of times. The chain is built from TRBV29-1 and TRBJ2-1; D may be TRBD1 (6 bases). Germline CDR1 SQVTM, CDR2 ANQGSEA. The CDR3 is made up of 11 amino acids. V dropped 8 bases and J dropped 4 bases, with 9 bases sitting between them. CDR3 nucleotides: TGCAGCATCGGACAGTACAATGAGCAGTTCTTC. Translated: CSIGQYNEQFF.

This clone was counted a few times. The gene calls are TRBV5-1 and TRBJ2-7; 11 nucleotides align to TRBD2. This CDR3 spans 17 amino acids. V shed 4 bases, J shed 6 bases, and the junction held 15 bases outside the gene matches. The V gene's germline CDR1 is SGHRS and CDR2 YFSETQ. The CDR3 spells CASSEKGLAGGVGEQYF. CDR3 sequence (DNA): TGCGCCAGCAGCGAAAAAGGACTAGCGGGCGGGGTTGGCGAGCAGTACTTC.

The CDR3 sequence: CASSQDADVSYNEQFF. The CDR3 DNA reads TGCGCCAGCAGCCAAGACGCCGACGTTTCCTACAATGAGCAGTTCTTC. The V and J genes are TRBV4-3 and TRBJ2-1; D gene ambiguous. The CDR3 is made up of 16 amino acids. Trimming removed 0 bases from V and 1 base from J, with 10 bases in between. Looked up from germline, CDR1 is LGHNA and CDR2 is YSLEER.

This clone was observed a few times. V is TRBV29-1 and J is TRBJ1-1; D possibly corresponds to TRBD1 (6 bases). With 3 bases removed from V and 1 base from J, the gap between germline ends came to 9 bases. CDR1 SQVTM and CDR2 ANQGSEA come from the germline V gene. The CDR3 is made up of 13 amino acids. As DNA, the CDR3 is TGCAGCGTTGAGGGGGGCCCGAACACTGAAGCTTTCTTT. This codes for CSVEGGPNTEAFF.

This clone has only a few counts. This rearrangement joins TRBV2 to TRBJ1-5; D is unresolved. The CDR3 extends over 11 amino acids. The germline V gene has CDR1 SNHLY and CDR2 FYNNEI. Between the trimmed V and J ends, which lost 6 bases and 9 bases, there was a span of 9 bases. The CDR3 protein is CASRLEGPQHF. The CDR3 coding sequence is TGTGCCAGCAGATTGGAGGGGCCCCAGCATTTT.

This clone was picked up a small number of times. This chain connects TRBV25-1 to TRBJ2-1; 7 nucleotides line up with TRBD1. Unmatched junction bases numbered 6, after V lost 3 bases and J lost 7 bases. CDR1 is MGHDK, CDR2 SYGVNS, per germline. The CDR3 length is 14 residues. The CDR3 here is CASSDTTGANEQFF. CDR3 nucleotides: TGTGCCAGCAGTGACACCACAGGGGCTAATGAGCAGTTCTTC.

This clone was picked up a small number of times. The rearrangement links TRBV10-3 to TRBJ2-5; 7 bases fit TRBD1. The CDR3 runs to 13 residues. Germline V gene lookup returns CDR1 ENHRY and CDR2 SYGVKD. The junction had 7 bases not matched to a gene; V was cut back by 9 bases and J by 3 bases. Written as DNA, the CDR3 is TGTGCCATTCTACAACAGGGGAAAGAGACCCAGTACTTC. Translated: CAILQQGKETQYF.

The chain combines TRBV7-2 with TRBJ1-2; D is unresolved. CDR1 is SGHTA, CDR2 FQGNSA, per germline. This CDR3 has 13 residues. The ends were cut back, 5 bases at V and 3 bases at J, with 10 bases in the middle. CDR3 protein: CASSLNSYYGYTF. The CDR3 DNA is TGTGCCAGCAGCCTGAACAGCTACTATGGCTACACCTTC.